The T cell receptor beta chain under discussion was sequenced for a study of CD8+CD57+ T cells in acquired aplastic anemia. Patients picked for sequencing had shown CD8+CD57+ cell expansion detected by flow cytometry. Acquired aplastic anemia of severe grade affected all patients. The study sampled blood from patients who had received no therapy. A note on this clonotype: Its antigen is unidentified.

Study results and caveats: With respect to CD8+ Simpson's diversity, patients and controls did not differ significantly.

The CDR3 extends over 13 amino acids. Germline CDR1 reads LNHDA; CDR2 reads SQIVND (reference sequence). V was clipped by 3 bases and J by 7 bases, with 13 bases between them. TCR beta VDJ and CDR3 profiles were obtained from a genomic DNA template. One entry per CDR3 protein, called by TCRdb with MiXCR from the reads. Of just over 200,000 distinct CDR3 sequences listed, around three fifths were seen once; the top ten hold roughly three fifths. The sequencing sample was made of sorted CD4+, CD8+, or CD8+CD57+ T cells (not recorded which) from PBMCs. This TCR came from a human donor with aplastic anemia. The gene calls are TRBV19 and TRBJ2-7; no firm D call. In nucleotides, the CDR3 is TGTGCCAGTAGTATCGACGGCCAAGGGGAGCAGTACTTC. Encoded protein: CASSIDGQGEQYF.